This TCR beta chain appears in the sequencing data of a study of T cell responses to AZD1222 COVID-19 vaccine. Study-wide results and limits: Most donors were white British and more were female, and clonal diversity was possibly underestimated.

The germline CDR1 and CDR2 sequences are SEHNR and FQNEAQ (reference sequence). Deletions cut 5 bases from V and 3 bases from J, with 10 bases between. The CDR3 extends over 13 amino acids. As to this clone: What it binds is not known.

The table came from immunoSEQ multiplex PCR; TCRdb's copy has only in-frame clones and leaves some out. The sample holds 100,000 to 150,000 clones, approximately 90% seen once. The study pooled second doses at about 4 or about 12 weeks. The sequencing used peripheral blood, collected 28 days after the second AZD1222 dose. The genes are TRBV7-9 and TRBJ1-1; D remains ambiguous. The sequence derives from an adult who received the AZD1222 COVID-19 vaccine. This chain's CDR3 is CASSVTAYTEAFF. The CDR3 DNA reads TGTGCCAGCAGCGTGACGGCATACACTGAAGCTTTCTTT.